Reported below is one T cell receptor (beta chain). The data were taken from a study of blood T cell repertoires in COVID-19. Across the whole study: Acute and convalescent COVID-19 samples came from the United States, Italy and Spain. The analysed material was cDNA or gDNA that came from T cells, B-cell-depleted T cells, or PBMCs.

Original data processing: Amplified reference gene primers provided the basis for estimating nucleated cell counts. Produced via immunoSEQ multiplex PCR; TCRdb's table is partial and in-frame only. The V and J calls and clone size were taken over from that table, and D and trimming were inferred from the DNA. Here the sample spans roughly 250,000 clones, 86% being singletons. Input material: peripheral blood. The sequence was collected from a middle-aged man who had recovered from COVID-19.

CDR3: CASSQGQGAGGYTF. The CDR3 region has the DNA TGTGCCAGCAGCCAAGGACAGGGGGCCGGTGGCTACACCTTC. The chain joins TRBV7-9 to TRBJ1-2; 11 bases agree with TRBD1. The trim removed 5 bases at V and 7 bases at J, leaving 6 bases unmatched. The CDR3 sequence is 14 residues long. In germline, CDR1 is SEHNR, CDR2 FQNEAQ (reference sequence).